This T cell receptor (beta chain) emerged from a study of CD8+ T cells in alopecia areata. Whole-study results and caveats: In lesional scalp, particularly from alopecia totalis/universalis, clonality was higher than in normal scalp.

Per germline, CDR1 MGHRA and CDR2 YSYEKL. V lost 4 bases and J 1 base, leaving 13 bases between the germline ends. This CDR3 spans 16 amino acids. Turning to this clone: As yet, its antigen is unknown.

RNA was isolated and reverse transcribed to cDNA, the sequencing template. Sequenced by immunoSEQ multiplex PCR; TCRdb stores in-frame clones only, minus some. The sample records approximately 99,000 clones, 55% to 60% being singletons. The receptor's source is a human donor with alopecia areata. Source material: NKG2D-low CD8+ T cells sorted from blood. The chain links TRBV4-1 to TRBJ2-2, with a weak D call TRBD2 (5 bases). The CDR3 region is CASSPRGQMNTGELFF. CDR3 nucleotides: TGCGCCAGCAGCCCACGCGGGCAGATGAACACCGGGGAGCTGTTTTTT.